This T cell receptor beta chain came from a study of T-cell reconstitution after alpha-beta-depleted transplantation in children. Study-wide results and limits: Expanded graft clones numbering several hundred reportedly gave rise to alpha-beta T cells about two months after transplant. Some patients' high day-60 TCRbeta diversity was traced to surviving recipient T cells and thymic progenitors. A year had passed since transplant, and T-cell counts and diversity by then came mostly from newly produced T cells.

V was trimmed by 9 bases and J by 4 bases, leaving 22 bases between them. The CDR3 totals 17 residues. Germline assignment: CDR1 SNHLY and CDR2 FYNNEI. A TCRbeta library incorporating unique molecular identifiers was prepared. TCRdb fed the PCR reads into MiXCR, producing one record per CDR3 protein. The sample contains 530,000 or so distinct CDR3 sequences, 25% to 30% of which appear only once. This clonotype was observed a handful of times. Its antigen is undetermined. The sequence was collected from a boy under two years old with Wiskott-Aldrich syndrome, due to receive a stem cell transplant. This rearrangement joins TRBV2 to TRBJ2-6; D unresolved. Sequencing used PBMCs, obtained before TCRalphabeta/CD19-depleted stem cell transplant. CDR3 loop: CARRDPNITWGANVLTF. CDR3 nucleotides: TGTGCCAGAAGAGACCCAAACATAACGTGGGGGGCCAACGTCCTGACTTTC.